A single sample is the source of the 16 T cell receptor beta chains below, sequenced in a study of blood T cell repertoires in COVID-19. Clones were sequenced by immunoSEQ multiplex PCR, and TCRdb holds only the in-frame ones, with some missing. The sample includes 150,000 to 180,000 clones, 70% to 90% of them seen just once. The sequencing sample was made of peripheral blood. Receptors originate from a woman in her 70s with acute or convalescent COVID-19.

The chain links TRBV14 to TRBJ2-5; D is ambiguous. CDR3 size: 11 residues. V lost 6 bases to trimming and J lost 4 bases, with 6 bases between them. Germline lookup yields CDR1 SGHDN and CDR2 FVKESK. The CDR3 DNA follows: TGTGCCAGCAGTCTCAGAGAGACCCAGTACTTC. This encodes CASSLRETQYF.

The genes are TRBV11-2 and TRBJ1-3; D may be TRBD1 (5 bases). Germline V gene data show CDR1 as SGHAT and CDR2 as FQNNGV. CDR3 length: 13 residues. V shed 5 bases and J shed 2 bases, with 7 bases lying between them. The CDR3 sequence: CASSQQAGNTIYF. CDR3 DNA: TGTGCCAGCAGCCAACAGGCTGGAAACACCATATATTTT. Looking up the rest from reference TRBV11-2 and TRBJ1-3 gives the full variable domain: EAGVAQSPRYKIIEKRQSVAFWCNPISGHATLYWYQQILGQGPKLLIQFQNNGVVDDSQLPKDRFSAERLKGVDSTLKIQPAKLEDSAVYLCASSQQAGNTIYFGEGSWLTVV.

The chain carries TRBV19 and TRBJ1-5; 10 bases map to TRBD1. Losses at the gene ends were 6 bases for V and 4 bases for J; bases not matched to a gene: 12. The CDR3 totals 17 residues. Germline CDR1 and CDR2: LNHDA and SQIVND (reference sequence). The CDR3 bases are TGTGCCAGTAGCCCTAATGACAGGGGGCCCTATAATCAGCCCCAGCATTTT. Translating gives CASSPNDRGPYNQPQHF.

The chain couples TRBV6-5 to TRBJ1-6; 7 nucleotides match TRBD1. There are 15 residues in the CDR3. The V gene's germline CDR1 is MNHEY and CDR2 SVGAGI. V shed 6 bases and J 0 bases; nucleotides not matched to a gene: 2. The CDR3 loop is CASRRDSSYNSPLHF. The CDR3 coding sequence is TGTGCCAGCAGGAGGGACAGCTCCTATAATTCACCCCTCCACTTT.

The gene calls are TRBV7-2 and TRBJ1-6, with 7 bases that match TRBD1. The V gene end was trimmed by 5 bases and the J gene end by 6 bases; junction bases not matched to a gene: 7. CDR1 is SGHTA and CDR2 is FQGNSA in the germline V gene. The CDR3 spans 15 residues. CDR3 in DNA: TGTGCCAGCAGCAACCGGGACAGACCTAATTCACCCCTCCACTTT. Translating gives CASSNRDRPNSPLHF.

Here the CDR3 DNA reads TGTGCCAGCAAGAGTGACAGGGGTGGCAATCAGCCCCAGCATTTT. Amino acids: CASKSDRGGNQPQHF. The chain joins TRBV2 to TRBJ1-5; 8 bases agree with TRBD1. V trimming: 7 bases; J trimming: 2 bases; junction bases outside the gene matches: 7. The CDR3 is made up of 15 amino acids. Germline-derived CDR1 and CDR2 are SNHLY and FYNNEI.

The V and J genes are TRBV11-2 and TRBJ2-2; TRBD1 might be the D (5 bases). The CDR3 runs 16 residues. Trimming removed 6 bases from V and 4 bases from J, with 18 bases in between. The germline gives CDR1 SGHAT, CDR2 FQNNGV. Here the CDR3 reads CASSGMQGRATGELFF. CDR3 DNA: TGTGCCAGCAGTGGGATGCAGGGTCGCGCCACCGGGGAGCTGTTTTTT.

The V call is TRBV12-3 or TRBV12-4, the J call TRBJ1-6; the match to TRBD1 covers 8 bases. The CDR3 loop spans 13 amino acids. V trimming: 8 bases; J trimming: 9 bases; junction bases outside the gene matches: 6. DNA of the CDR3: TGTGCCAGCTGGACAGGGCACAGTTCACCCCTCCACTTT. Amino acids: CASWTGHSSPLHF.

V and J are TRBV13 and TRBJ1-2; 9 bases agree with TRBD1. This CDR3 contains 15 residues. The ends lost 3 bases at V and 5 bases at J; junction bases unmatched: 7. Germline CDR1 PRHDT, CDR2 FYEKMQ (reference sequence). The CDR3 DNA reads as TGTGCCAGCAGCTTTTCCCTGACAGGGGGATATGGCTACACCTTC. It is translated as CASSFSLTGGYGYTF. The whole variable domain, remainder taken from reference TRBV13 and TRBJ1-2, is AAGVIQSPRHLIKEKRETATLKCYPIPRHDTVYWYQQGPGQDPQFLISFYEKMQSDKGSIPDRFSAQQFSDYHSELNMSSLELGDSALYFCASSFSLTGGYGYTFGSGTRLTVV.

V and J are TRBV11-2 and TRBJ2-2; D call uncertain. The CDR3 is 14 amino acids. The V gene's germline CDR1 is SGHAT and CDR2 FQNNGV. With 1 base removed from V and 7 bases from J, the gap between germline ends came to 10 bases. CDR3 coding DNA: TGTGCCAGCAGCTTAGCTGCAGGTGGCGGGGAGCTGTTTTTT. It codes for CASSLAAGGGELFF.

V gene TRBV27 combines with J gene TRBJ1-1, with 9 bases identical to TRBD1. Germline lookup yields CDR1 MNHEY and CDR2 SMNVEV (reference sequence). The CDR3 loop spans 17 amino acids. With V trimmed by 2 bases and J by 4 bases, 11 bases remained unmatched. CDR3 bases: TGTGCCAGCAGTTTAAGGGGTAACAGGGGGCGGGCCACTGAAGCTTTCTTT. Translating gives CASSLRGNRGRATEAFF.

The rearrangement joins TRBV9 to TRBJ2-3; TRBD1 matches at 7 bases. The CDR3 has 16 amino acids. Germline assignment: CDR1 SGDLS and CDR2 YYNGEE. J lost 2 bases, V lost 4 bases, and 10 bases had no gene match. CDR3 residues: CASSPDGTVSTDTQYF. The CDR3 bases are TGTGCCAGCAGCCCCGATGGGACAGTCTCCACAGATACGCAGTATTTT.

The chain couples TRBV19 to TRBJ1-1; tentatively, D is TRBD1 (6 bases). Germline V gene data show CDR1 as LNHDA and CDR2 as SQIVND (reference sequence). V dropped 5 bases and J dropped 1 base, with 11 bases sitting between them. The CDR3 contains 14 residues. CDR3 nucleotides: TGTGCCAGTAGTCAGGGGACAACGAACACTGAAGCTTTCTTT. Protein sequence: CASSQGTTNTEAFF.

The chain joins TRBV7-9 to TRBJ1-2; tentatively, D is TRBD1 (5 bases). The CDR3 extends over 14 amino acids. Germline V CDR1 and CDR2: SEHNR, FQNEAQ (reference sequence). V was shortened by 5 bases and J by 6 bases, with 16 bases between the two germline ends. DNA for the CDR3: TGTGCCAGCAGCGGGGGGGACGTCATGCATGGCTACACCTTC. Protein sequence: CASSGGDVMHGYTF.

The V and J genes are TRBV5-5 and TRBJ2-7; D remains ambiguous. Trimming shortened V by 0 bases and J by 5 bases, and 12 bases separated the two germline ends. The CDR3 runs 14 residues. Germline V CDR1 and CDR2: SGHKS, YYEKEE (reference sequence). DNA for the CDR3: TGTGCCAGCAGCTTGGCAGTCTCGTCCCACGAGCAGTACTTC. Encoded protein: CASSLAVSSHEQYF.

The gene calls are TRBV19 and TRBJ2-3; 9 bases fit TRBD1. The length of the CDR3 is 15 residues. J lost 7 bases, V lost 6 bases, and 11 bases had no gene match. Germline-derived CDR1 and CDR2 are LNHDA and SQIVND (reference sequence). The chain's CDR3 is CASSLGGQGFNTQYF. CDR3 in DNA: TGTGCCAGTAGCTTGGGGGGACAGGGTTTCAATACGCAGTATTTT.